This is a list of T cell receptor beta chains from one sample in a study of T cell changes during pregnancy in multiple sclerosis. Measured with immunoSEQ multiplex PCR; TCRdb has only the in-frame clones, and not every one. Among 25,000 to 35,000 clones listed, around 92% were seen once. Sequencing was performed on peripheral blood, taken in the first trimester of pregnancy. These receptors came from a female donor in good health, enrolled as a control in a pregnancy study. Each CDR3 is given with its conserved first and last residue. Fields, in order: V gene, CDR3 protein.

TRBV27,CASSLSMASGRPDYNEQFF
TRBV2,CASSEDRHTIYF
TRBV15,CATSSEYYGYTF
TRBV2,CASRVGTGNYNQPQHF
TRBV30,CAWSKTGLAKNIQYF
TRBV11-2,CASRPPGQGYNEQFF
TRBV30,CAWEDRGPAYQGYTF
TRBV28,CASCEVGRGYTGELFF
TRBV6-5,CASSYQGGGYTF
TRBV11-3,CASSLEGAGQPQHF
TRBV5-1,CASSLEQGLTEAFF
TRBV29-1,CSVDPGTGANVLTF
TRBV7-2,CASSFGMNTEAFF
TRBV30,CAWKGLQETQYF
TRBV30,CAWSAMGQGGQPQHF
TRBV19,CASSVRLAGAHNEQFF
TRBV9,CASSVAGQGVEEQYF
TRBV30,CAWSARVGHGYTF
TRBV11-3,CASSLAGTSANEQFF
TRBV5-5,CATHGGEITDTQYF
TRBV11-3,CASSYRPTYEQYF
TRBV5-6,CASSLAGGATNEKLFF
TRBV20-1,CSALDYEQYF
TRBV11-3,CASSPEGTAPGTEAFF
TRBV7-9,CASSPLTGKNGELFF
TRBV11-3,CASSFVTGVSSEQYF
TRBV7-6,CASARAFGNEQFF
TRBV30,CAWSVRRADTQYF
TRBV6-6,CASSSVRGQGTGELFF